The present T cell receptor (beta chain) was sequenced within a study of tumor-infiltrating lymphocytes in primary liver carcinoma. The tissue used was unsorted bulk material of about 19-34 mg. RNA and DNA were co-extracted from it with the AllPrep DNA/RNA mini kit. The sampling covered five separate regions of each tumor. There are 15 residues in the CDR3. CDR1 and CDR2 from the germline V gene are SGHRS and YFSETQ. Total RNA (around 0.45 ug) served as template for TCR beta cDNA synthesis primed by a constant-region primer. Three nested multiplex PCR rounds, a slightly modified ARM-PCR method, built the TCR beta libraries. In the first two PCR rounds, TRBV1-TRBV30 forward primers were paired with a C-beta reverse primer, and each round lasted approximately 9 cycles. TCRdb reanalysed the multiplex PCR reads using MiXCR and keeps one entry per CDR3 protein. Among about 60,000 distinct CDR3 sequences listed, over 60% were seen once.

As for this clonotype: The junction differs from germline at one of its ends, possibly a read error.

The rearrangement uses TRBV5-1 and TRBJ2-7; 8 nucleotides line up with TRBD1. This receptor was taken from a man aged 40-50 years with primary liver carcinoma and hepatitis B virus infection. The sample was liver tumor tissue from sampling region 4. Subset defined: tumor region T4, right-lateral pole. This CDR3 is CPSSLRDRRLYEQYF. The CDR3, as DNA: TGCCCCAGCAGCTTAAGGGACAGGAGGCTGTACGAGCAGTACTTC.